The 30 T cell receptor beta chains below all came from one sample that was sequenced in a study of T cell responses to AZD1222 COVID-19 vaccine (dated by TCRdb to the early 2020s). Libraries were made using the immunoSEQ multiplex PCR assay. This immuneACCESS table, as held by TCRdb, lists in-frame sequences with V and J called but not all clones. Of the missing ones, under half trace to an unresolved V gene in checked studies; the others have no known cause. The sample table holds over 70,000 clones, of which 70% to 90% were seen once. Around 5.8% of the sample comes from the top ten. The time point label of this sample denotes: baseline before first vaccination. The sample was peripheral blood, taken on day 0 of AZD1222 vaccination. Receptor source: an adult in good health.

The CDR3 DNA reads TGTGCCAGCAGTGGGGACCAGGGTCCGGATCAGCCCCAGCATTTT. This sequence encodes CASSGDQGPDQPQHF. This chain uses TRBV28 with TRBJ1-5, with D maybe TRBD1 (5 bases). The germline V gene has CDR1 MDHEN and CDR2 SYDVKM. V was cut by 5 bases and J by 5 bases, with 16 bases left in between. The CDR3 is 15 amino acids.

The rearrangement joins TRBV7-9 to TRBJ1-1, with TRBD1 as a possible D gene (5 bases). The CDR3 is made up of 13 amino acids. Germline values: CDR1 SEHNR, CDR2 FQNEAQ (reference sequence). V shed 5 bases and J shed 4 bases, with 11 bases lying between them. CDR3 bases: TGTGCCAGCAGCACCAGGGCGGGCACTGAAGCTTTCTTT. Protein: CASSTRAGTEAFF.

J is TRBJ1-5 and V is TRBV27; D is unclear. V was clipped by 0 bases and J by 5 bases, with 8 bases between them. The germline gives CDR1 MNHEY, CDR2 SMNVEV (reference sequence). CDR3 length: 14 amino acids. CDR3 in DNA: TGTGCCAGCAGTTTATCGAAGTCTGATCAGCCCCAGCATTTT. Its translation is CASSLSKSDQPQHF.

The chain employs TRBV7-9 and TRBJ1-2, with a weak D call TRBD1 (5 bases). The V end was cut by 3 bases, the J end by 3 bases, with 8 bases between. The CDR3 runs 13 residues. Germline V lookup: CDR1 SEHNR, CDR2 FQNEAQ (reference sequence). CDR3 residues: CASSFTGYYGYTF. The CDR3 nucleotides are TGTGCCAGCAGCTTTACAGGATACTATGGCTACACCTTC.

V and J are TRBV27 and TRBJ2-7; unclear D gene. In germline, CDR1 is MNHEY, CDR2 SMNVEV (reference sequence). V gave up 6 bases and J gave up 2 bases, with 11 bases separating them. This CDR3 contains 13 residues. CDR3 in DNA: TGTGCCAGCAGGGCCGGACGTGCCTACGAGCAGTACTTC. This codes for CASRAGRAYEQYF.

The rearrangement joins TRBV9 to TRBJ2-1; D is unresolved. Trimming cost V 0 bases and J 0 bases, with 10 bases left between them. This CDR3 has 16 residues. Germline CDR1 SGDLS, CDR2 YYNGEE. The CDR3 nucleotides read TGTGCCAGCAGCGTAGGGAGTCTTAACTCCTACAATGAGCAGTTCTTC. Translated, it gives CASSVGSLNSYNEQFF.

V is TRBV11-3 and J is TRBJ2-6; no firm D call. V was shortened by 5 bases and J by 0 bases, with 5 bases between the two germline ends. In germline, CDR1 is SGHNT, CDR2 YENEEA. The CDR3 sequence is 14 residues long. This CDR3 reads CASSPTSGANVLTF. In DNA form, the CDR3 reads TGTGCCAGCAGCCCCACCTCTGGGGCCAACGTCCTGACTTTC.

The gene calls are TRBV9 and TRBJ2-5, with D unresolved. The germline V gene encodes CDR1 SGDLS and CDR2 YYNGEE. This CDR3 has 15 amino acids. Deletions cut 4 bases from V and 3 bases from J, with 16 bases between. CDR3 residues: CASSLSGSGKETQYF. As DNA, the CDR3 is TGTGCCAGCAGCCTCTCCGGGTCGGGTAAAGAGACCCAGTACTTC. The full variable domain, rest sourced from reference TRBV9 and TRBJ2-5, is DSGVTQTPKHLITATGQRVTLRCSPRSGDLSVYWYQQSLDQGLQFLIQYYNGEERAKGNILERFSAQQFPDLHSELNLSSLELGDSALYFCASSLSGSGKETQYFGPGTRLLVL.

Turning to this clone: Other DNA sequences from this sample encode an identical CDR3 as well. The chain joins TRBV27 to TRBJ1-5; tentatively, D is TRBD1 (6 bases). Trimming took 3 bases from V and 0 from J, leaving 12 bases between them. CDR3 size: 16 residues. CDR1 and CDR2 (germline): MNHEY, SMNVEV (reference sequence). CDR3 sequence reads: CASSLGGAYSNQPQHF. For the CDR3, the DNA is TGTGCCAGCAGTTTGGGGGGGGCTTATAGCAATCAGCCCCAGCATTTT.

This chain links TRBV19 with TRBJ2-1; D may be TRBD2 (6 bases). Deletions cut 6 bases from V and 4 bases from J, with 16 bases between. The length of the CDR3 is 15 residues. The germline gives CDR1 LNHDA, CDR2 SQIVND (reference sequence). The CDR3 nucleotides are TGTGCCAGTAGATCAATAGCGGACCTTTACAATGAGCAGTTCTTC. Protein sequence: CASRSIADLYNEQFF. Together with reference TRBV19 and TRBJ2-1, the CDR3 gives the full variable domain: DGGITQSPKYLFRKEGQNVTLSCEQNLNHDAMYWYRQDPGQGLRLIYYSQIVNDFQKGDIAEGYSVSREKKESFPLTVTSAQKNPTAFYLCASRSIADLYNEQFFGPGTRLTVL.

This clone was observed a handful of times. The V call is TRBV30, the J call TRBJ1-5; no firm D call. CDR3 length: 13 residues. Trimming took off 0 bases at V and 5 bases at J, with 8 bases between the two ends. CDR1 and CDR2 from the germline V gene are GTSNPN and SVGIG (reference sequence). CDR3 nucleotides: TGTGCCTGGAGTGTACAAAGGGATCAGCCCCAGCATTTT. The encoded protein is CAWSVQRDQPQHF.

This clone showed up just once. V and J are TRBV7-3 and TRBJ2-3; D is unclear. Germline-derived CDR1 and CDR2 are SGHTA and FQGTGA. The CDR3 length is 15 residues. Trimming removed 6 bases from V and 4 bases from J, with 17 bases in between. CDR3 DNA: TGTGCCAGCAGACTCCAACACAGTGGCGCAGATACGCAGTATTTT. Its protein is CASRLQHSGADTQYF.

The CDR3 spells CASSQDPSFWNTEAFF. The DNA of the CDR3 is TGTGCCAGCAGCCAAGATCCCTCCTTTTGGAACACTGAAGCTTTCTTT. The V gene is TRBV3-1 (or the pseudogene TRBV3-2), the J gene TRBJ1-1; the D is unclear. The V end lost 0 bases, the J end lost 1 base, and 12 bases lay between the germline ends. Looked up from germline, CDR1 is LGHDT and CDR2 is YNNKEL (reference sequence). The CDR3 runs to 16 residues.

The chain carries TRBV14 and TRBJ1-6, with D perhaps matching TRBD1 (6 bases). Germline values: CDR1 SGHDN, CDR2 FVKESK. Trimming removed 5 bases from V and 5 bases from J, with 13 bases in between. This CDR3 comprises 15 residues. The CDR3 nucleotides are TGTGCCAGCAGCGTGTCGGACAGCCATAATTCACCCCTCCACTTT. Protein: CASSVSDSHNSPLHF.

CDR3 DNA sequence: TGTGCCTGGAGAAATACTGCTATGAACACTGAAGCTTTCTTT. Protein sequence: CAWRNTAMNTEAFF. The chain carries TRBV30 and TRBJ1-1; D is ambiguous. The CDR3 has 14 amino acids. Germline CDR1 is GTSNPN and CDR2 is SVGIG (reference sequence). Trimming shortened V by 3 bases and J by 0 bases, and 11 bases separated the two germline ends. Complete variable domain (other parts from reference TRBV30 and TRBJ1-1): SQTIHQWPATLVQPVGSPLSLECTVEGTSNPNLYWYRQAAGRGLQLLFYSVGIGQISSEVPQNLSASRPQDRQFILSSKKLLLSDSGFYLCAWRNTAMNTEAFFGQGTRLTVV.

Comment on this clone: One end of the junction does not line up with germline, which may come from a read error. The CDR3 coding sequence is TGTGTCAGCAGCTTAGGTGGCCCAAAGCCGGCTGAAGCTTTCTTT. Its protein is CVSSLGGPKPAEAFF. V gene TRBV7-2 combines with J gene TRBJ1-1; D remains unclear. CDR1 is SGHTA and CDR2 is FQGNSA in the germline V gene. The CDR3 totals 15 residues.

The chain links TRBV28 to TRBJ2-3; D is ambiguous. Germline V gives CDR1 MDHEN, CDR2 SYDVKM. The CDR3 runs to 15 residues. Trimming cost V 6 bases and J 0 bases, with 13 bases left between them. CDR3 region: CASSRRTPSTDTQYF. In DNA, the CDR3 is TGTGCCAGCAGCCGCCGGACGCCTAGCACAGATACGCAGTATTTT.

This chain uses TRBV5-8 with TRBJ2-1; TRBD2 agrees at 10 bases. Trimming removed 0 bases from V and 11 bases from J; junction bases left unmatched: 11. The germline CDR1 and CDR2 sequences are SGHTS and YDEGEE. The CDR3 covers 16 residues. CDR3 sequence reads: CASSLASFLAGEQQFF. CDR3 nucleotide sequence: TGTGCCAGCAGCTTGGCCTCCTTCCTAGCGGGAGAACAGCAGTTCTTC. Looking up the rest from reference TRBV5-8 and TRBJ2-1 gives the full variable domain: EAGVTQSPTHLIKTRGQQATLRCSPISGHTSVYWYQQALGLGLQFLLWYDEGEERNRGNFPPRFSGRQFPNYSSELNVNALELEDSALYLCASSLASFLAGEQQFFGPGTRLTVL.

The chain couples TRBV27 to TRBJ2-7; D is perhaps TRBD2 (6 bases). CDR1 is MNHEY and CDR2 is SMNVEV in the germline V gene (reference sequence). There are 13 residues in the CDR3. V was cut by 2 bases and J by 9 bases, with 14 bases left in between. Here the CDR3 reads CASSLQGGGRQYF. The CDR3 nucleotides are TGTGCCAGCAGTTTACAGGGCGGAGGGAGGCAGTACTTC.

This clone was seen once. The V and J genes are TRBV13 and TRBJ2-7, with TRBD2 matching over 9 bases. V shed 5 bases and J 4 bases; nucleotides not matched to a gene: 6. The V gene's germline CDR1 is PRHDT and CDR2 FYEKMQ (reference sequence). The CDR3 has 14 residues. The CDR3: CASSVRLAVYEQYF. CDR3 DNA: TGTGCCAGCAGCGTAAGACTAGCGGTATACGAGCAGTACTTC. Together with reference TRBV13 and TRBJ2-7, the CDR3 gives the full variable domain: AAGVIQSPRHLIKEKRETATLKCYPIPRHDTVYWYQQGPGQDPQFLISFYEKMQSDKGSIPDRFSAQQFSDYHSELNMSSLELGDSALYFCASSVRLAVYEQYFGPGTRLTVT.

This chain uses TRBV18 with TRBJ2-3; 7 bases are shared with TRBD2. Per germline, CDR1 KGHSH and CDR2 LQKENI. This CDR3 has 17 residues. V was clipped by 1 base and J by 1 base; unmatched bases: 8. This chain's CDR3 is CASSPRPSGAGTDTQYF. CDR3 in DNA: TGTGCCAGCTCACCACGTCCGAGCGGGGCGGGCACAGATACGCAGTATTTT.

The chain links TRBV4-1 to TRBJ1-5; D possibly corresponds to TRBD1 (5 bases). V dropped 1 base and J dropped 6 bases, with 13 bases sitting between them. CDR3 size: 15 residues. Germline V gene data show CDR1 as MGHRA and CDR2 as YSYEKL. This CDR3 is CASSQVGQNRQPQHF. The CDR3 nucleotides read TGCGCCAGCAGCCAAGTGGGGCAGAATCGTCAGCCCCAGCATTTT.

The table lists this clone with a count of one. The DNA of the CDR3 is TGCGCCAGCAGCTTTACAGGGGGTAACAATGAGCAGTTCTTC. Amino acid sequence: CASSFTGGNNEQFF. The genes are TRBV5-1 and TRBJ2-1; 8 bases agree with TRBD1. With V trimmed by 2 bases and J by 5 bases, 3 bases remained unmatched. The CDR3 is 14 residues long. Looked up from germline, CDR1 is SGHRS and CDR2 is YFSETQ.

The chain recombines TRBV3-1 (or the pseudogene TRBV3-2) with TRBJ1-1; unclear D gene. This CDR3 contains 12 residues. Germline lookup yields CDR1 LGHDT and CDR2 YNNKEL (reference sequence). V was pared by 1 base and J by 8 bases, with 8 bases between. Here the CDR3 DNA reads TGTGCCAGCAGCCAAGTGAAAGGAGAAGCTTTCTTT. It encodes CASSQVKGEAFF.

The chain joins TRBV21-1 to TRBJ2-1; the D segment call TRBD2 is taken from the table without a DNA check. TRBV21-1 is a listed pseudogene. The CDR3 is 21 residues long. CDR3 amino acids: CASSKALLKGLAGGFYNEQFF. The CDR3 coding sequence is TGTGCCAGCAGCAAAGCGCTTTTAAAGGGACTAGCGGGAGGATTCTACAATGAGCAGTTCTTC.

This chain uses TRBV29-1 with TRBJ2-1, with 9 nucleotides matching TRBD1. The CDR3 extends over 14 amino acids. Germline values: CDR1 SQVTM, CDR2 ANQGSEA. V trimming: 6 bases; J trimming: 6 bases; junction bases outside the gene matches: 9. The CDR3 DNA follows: TGCAGCGTCTCCGGGACAGGGCTTTTCAATGAGCAGTTCTTC. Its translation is CSVSGTGLFNEQFF.

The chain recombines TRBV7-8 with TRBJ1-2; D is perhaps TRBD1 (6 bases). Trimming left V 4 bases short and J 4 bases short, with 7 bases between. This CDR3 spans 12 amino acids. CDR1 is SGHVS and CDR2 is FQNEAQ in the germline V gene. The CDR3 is CASSSGVYGYTF. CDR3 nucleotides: TGTGCCAGCAGCTCAGGGGTCTATGGCTACACCTTC. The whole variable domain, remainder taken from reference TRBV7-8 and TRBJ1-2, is GAGVSQSPRYKVAKRGQDVALRCDPISGHVSLFWYQQALGQGPEFLTYFQNEAQLDKSGLPSDRFFAERPEGSVSTLKIQRTQQEDSAVYLCASSSGVYGYTFGSGTRLTVV.

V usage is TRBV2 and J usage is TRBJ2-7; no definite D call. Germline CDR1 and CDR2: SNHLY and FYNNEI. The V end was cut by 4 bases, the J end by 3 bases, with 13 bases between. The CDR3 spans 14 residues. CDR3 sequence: CASSVWNTNYEQYF. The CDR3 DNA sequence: TGTGCCAGCAGTGTCTGGAACACGAACTACGAGCAGTACTTC.

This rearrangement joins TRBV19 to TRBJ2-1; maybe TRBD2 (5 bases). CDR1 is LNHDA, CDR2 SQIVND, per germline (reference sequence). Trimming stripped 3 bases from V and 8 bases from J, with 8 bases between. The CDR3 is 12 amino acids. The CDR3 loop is CASSIGLDEQFF. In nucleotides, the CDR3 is TGTGCCAGTAGTATCGGACTCGATGAGCAGTTCTTC.

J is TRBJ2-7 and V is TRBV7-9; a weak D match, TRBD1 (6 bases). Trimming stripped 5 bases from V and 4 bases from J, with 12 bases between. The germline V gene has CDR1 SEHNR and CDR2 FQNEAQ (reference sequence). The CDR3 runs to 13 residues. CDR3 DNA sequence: TGTGCCAGCAGCACCCGACAGGCGTACGAGCAGTACTTC. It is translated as CASSTRQAYEQYF.